This TCR beta chain was obtained from a study of cytomegalovirus exposure and HLA in healthy donors. The donors were part of the validation cohort of 95 to 150 subjects. That cohort was separate from the first cohort, which comprised about 670 subjects. The CDR3 contains 14 residues. V dropped 5 bases and J dropped 4 bases, with 12 bases sitting between them. The germline CDR1 and CDR2 sequences are MNHEY and SMNVEV (reference sequence). This clone was found a few times. Sequenced by immunoSEQ multiplex PCR; TCRdb stores in-frame clones only, minus some. Altogether 120,000 or so clones are present, approximately 89% being singletons, with the ten largest covering approximately 1.1%.

Sample: PBMCs. The chain couples TRBV27 to TRBJ1-5; D is possibly TRBD1 (5 bases). The clonotype originates from a woman aged 18-30 years in good health and CMV-seronegative. CDR3 nucleotide sequence: TGTGCCAGCAGTAGCGGGGCGAAAAATCAGCCCCAGCATTTT. Translation: CASSSGAKNQPQHF.